The following is a TCR beta chain sequence with its context. The record originates from a study of blood T cell repertoires in COVID-19. Study-wide context: Acute and convalescent COVID-19 specimens originated in the United States, Italy and Spain. In each case, the material was cDNA or gDNA derived from T cells, B-cell-depleted T cells, or PBMCs.

Authors' data handling: By means of reference gene primer amplification, nucleated cell counts were estimated. Assay: immunoSEQ multiplex PCR; the TCRdb copy retains only in-frame clones and omits some. V, J and clone size reflect that table, while D and trimming were determined from the DNA. Of 200,000 to 250,000 clones listed, about four fifths are singletons. The TCR was taken from a woman in her fifties or sixties with active or convalescent COVID-19. The sequenced sample consisted of peripheral blood.

The CDR3 protein is CASSPLGGGDGYTF. The CDR3 bases are TGTGCCAGCAGCCCACTAGGGGGTGGTGATGGCTACACCTTC. The chain is built from TRBV5-6 and TRBJ1-2, with D possibly matching TRBD1 (6 bases). The CDR3 loop spans 14 amino acids. The germline V gene has CDR1 SGHDT and CDR2 YYEEEE. The V end was cut by 4 bases, the J end by 6 bases, with 16 bases between.